Listed here are 12 T cell receptor beta chains from one sample, sequenced in a study of cytomegalovirus exposure and HLA in healthy donors. PCR involved 60 Vbeta and 13 Jbeta primers. TCRdb's table, derived via immunoSEQ multiplex PCR, lists solely in-frame clones and lacks some. The sample includes 200,000 or so clones, more than 75% of them seen just once. Sample: PBMCs. The source is a young woman in good health and CMV-seronegative.

This rearrangement joins TRBV6-6 to TRBJ1-2; 10 bases are shared with TRBD1. V was pared by 7 bases and J by 7 bases, with 12 bases of the junction left unmatched. The CDR3 length is 15 residues. The germline V gene has CDR1 MNHNY and CDR2 SVGAGI (reference sequence). DNA for the CDR3: TGTGCCAGCACCCAAGCACAGACAGGGGGCCTTGGCTACACCTTC. Residues: CASTQAQTGGLGYTF.

The chain recombines TRBV27 with TRBJ2-1, with a possible D match to TRBD1 (7 bases). The V end lost 6 bases, the J end lost 4 bases, and 19 bases lay between the germline ends. Germline V gives CDR1 MNHEY, CDR2 SMNVEV (reference sequence). This CDR3 is built from 16 residues. CDR3 in DNA: TGTGCCAGCAGCCTGCTAGTGGCAGGGGGGTACAATGAGCAGTTCTTC. Protein product: CASSLLVAGGYNEQFF.

V usage is TRBV5-1 and J usage is TRBJ2-5, with D tentatively TRBD2 (6 bases). The V gene's germline CDR1 is SGHRS and CDR2 YFSETQ. Trimming took off 0 bases at V and 1 base at J, with 16 bases between the two ends. The CDR3 has 17 residues. This CDR3 is CASSLDGYSGGQETQYF. CDR3 DNA sequence: TGCGCCAGCAGCTTGGACGGGTATTCCGGGGGCCAAGAGACCCAGTACTTC.

This chain links TRBV10-3 with TRBJ2-1; D may be TRBD2 (7 bases). CDR3 length: 14 residues. Per the germline V gene, CDR1 is ENHRY and CDR2 is SYGVKD. V lost 7 bases and J lost 9, with 19 bases in between. The CDR3 spells CAIKTIEGEGEQFF. The CDR3 DNA follows: TGTGCCATCAAGACCATAGAGGGGGAGGGTGAGCAGTTCTTC.

The gene calls are TRBV2 and TRBJ1-5, with a possible D match to TRBD1 (5 bases). V was clipped by 8 bases and J by 2 bases, with 19 bases between them. This CDR3 has 16 amino acids. Germline V gene data show CDR1 as SNHLY and CDR2 as FYNNEI. CDR3 protein: CASSDHRQMGNQPQHF. The CDR3, as DNA: TGTGCCAGCTCCGACCACAGGCAGATGGGCAATCAGCCCCAGCATTTT. Full variable domain (rest looked up from reference TRBV2 and TRBJ1-5): EPEVTQTPSHQVTQMGQEVILRCVPISNHLYFYWYRQILGQKVEFLVSFYNNEISEKSEIFDDQFSVERPDGSNFTLKIRSTKLEDSAMYFCASSDHRQMGNQPQHFGDGTRLSIL.

This chain links TRBV11-2 with TRBJ2-1; the D gene is possibly TRBD1 (6 bases). V lost 3 bases, J lost 6 bases, and 15 bases lay in between. CDR3 length: 15 residues. Germline assignment: CDR1 SGHAT and CDR2 FQNNGV. The chain's CDR3 is CASSFIAGVPNEQFF. CDR3 DNA sequence: TGTGCCAGCAGCTTCATAGCAGGGGTGCCCAATGAGCAGTTCTTC.

This clone was counted once. V usage is TRBV6-9 and J usage is TRBJ2-1, with TRBD2 matching 9 bases. Germline V CDR1 and CDR2: MNHGY, SVAAGI. This CDR3 contains 20 residues. The J segment lost 4 bases and the V segment lost 8 bases, leaving 24 bases of the junction unmatched. The CDR3 loop is CASGKQGSSGTRSTYNEQFF. DNA for the CDR3: TGTGCCAGCGGAAAGCAGGGTTCTAGCGGGACTCGTTCCACTTACAATGAGCAGTTCTTC.

The chain uses TRBV5-1 and TRBJ2-2; a weak D match, TRBD1 (6 bases). Per the germline V gene, CDR1 is SGHRS and CDR2 is YFSETQ. Trimming cost V 4 bases and J 3 bases, with 22 bases left between them. CDR3 size: 18 residues. The CDR3 DNA reads as TGCGCCAGCAGCGTCCCACGTAACAGGGTTTGGGACACCGGGGAGCTGTTTTTT. Encoded protein: CASSVPRNRVWDTGELFF.

The genes are TRBV5-8 and TRBJ1-3; 8 bases align to TRBD1. Unmatched junction bases numbered 5, after V lost 5 bases and J lost 4 bases. CDR1 and CDR2 (germline): SGHTS, YDEGEE. The CDR3 loop spans 14 amino acids. CDR3 protein: CASRQGVAGNTIYF. The CDR3 DNA reads TGTGCCAGCAGACAGGGGGTCGCAGGAAACACCATATATTTT.

V is TRBV5-6 and J is TRBJ2-2, with D tentatively TRBD1 (5 bases). The germline V gene encodes CDR1 SGHDT and CDR2 YYEEEE. Trimming removed 2 bases from V and 3 bases from J, with 17 bases in between. There are 17 residues in the CDR3. The CDR3 coding sequence is TGTGCCAGCAGCTTAGACAGCGAACGTCGGTACACCGGGGAGCTGTTTTTT. Its protein is CASSLDSERRYTGELFF.

The CDR3, as DNA: TGCGCCAGCAGCTTGGAACAGGGGGCGGATGCTAATGAAAAACTGTTTTTT. This encodes CASSLEQGADANEKLFF. The chain joins TRBV5-1 to TRBJ1-4; TRBD1 matches at 9 bases. The CDR3 is 17 residues long. CDR1 SGHRS and CDR2 YFSETQ come from the germline V gene. The V segment lost 0 bases and the J segment 3 bases; nucleotides outside the gene matches: 6. The variable domain in full, completed from reference TRBV5-1 and TRBJ1-4, reads KAGVTQTPRYLIKTRGQQVTLSCSPISGHRSVSWYQQTPGQGLQFLFEYFSETQRNKGNFPGRFSGRQFSNSRSEMNVSTLELGDSALYLCASSLEQGADANEKLFFGSGTQLSVL.

This clone was seen once. The chain joins TRBV12-5 to TRBJ1-1; D may be TRBD1 (6 bases). The germline V and J ends were trimmed by 6 bases and 2 bases, with 13 bases remaining between them. The CDR3 spans 14 residues. Germline-derived CDR1 and CDR2 are LGHNT and FRNRAP. In DNA, the CDR3 is TGTGCTAGTGGCCTTGCGGGGGCCAACACTGAAGCTTTCTTT. Protein: CASGLAGANTEAFF.